The 2 T cell receptor beta chains in this list originate from one sample, sequenced in a study of CD8+CD57+ T cells in acquired aplastic anemia. Genomic DNA, serving as template, underwent TCR beta VDJ and CDR3 profiling. TCRdb recomputed calls from the reads with MiXCR, one row per CDR3 protein. Here the sample spans approximately 70,000 distinct CDR3 sequences, less than 65% being singletons. Sequencing input: sorted CD4+, CD8+, or CD8+CD57+ T cells (not recorded which) from PBMCs. The receptor source for this set is a human donor in good health, serving as a control.

The V gene is TRBV24-1, the J gene TRBJ2-5; 7 bases match TRBD1. This CDR3 is 14 amino acids long. V was clipped by 5 bases and J by 1 base; unmatched bases: 3. CDR1 and CDR2 from the germline V gene are KGHDR and SFDVKD. The CDR3: CATSGGTAQETQYF. The CDR3, as DNA: TGTGCCACCAGTGGTGGGACAGCCCAAGAGACCCAGTACTTC.

This chain links TRBV5-4 with TRBJ1-5; no firm D call. The V gene's germline CDR1 is SGHNT and CDR2 YYREEE (reference sequence). The CDR3 has 13 amino acids. V shed 4 bases and J shed 5 bases, with 10 bases lying between them. This chain's CDR3 is CASSQDGDQPQHF. The CDR3 DNA sequence: TGTGCCAGCAGCCAAGACGGAGATCAGCCCCAGCATTTT.